This TCR beta chain was captured by sequencing in a study of cytomegalovirus exposure and HLA in healthy donors. Whole-study findings and limits: Cytomegalovirus-associated status was assigned to 164 TCR beta chains. In a later analysis, DRB1 alleles had the most associated TCRs; HLA-C alleles the fewest.

PCR employed 60 Vbeta and 13 Jbeta primers. Data came from immunoSEQ multiplex PCR; TCRdb stores just in-frame clones and leaves some out. Its table lists about 120,000 clones. CDR3 length equals 16 residues. Germline-derived CDR1 and CDR2 are SGHNT and YYREEE (reference sequence). Germline trimming cut 4 bases from V and 7 bases from J; bases unmatched to any gene: 10. A remark on this clone: The antigen is not known.

Sequencing used PBMCs. This chain links TRBV5-4 with TRBJ2-2; 10 bases map to TRBD2. The source of this sequence is a middle-aged man in good health and CMV-seropositive. CDR3: CASSTVAGGPYGELFF. DNA for the CDR3: TGTGCCAGCAGCACCGTAGCGGGAGGTCCTTACGGGGAGCTGTTTTTT.